This T cell receptor beta chain was recorded in a study of glioma-infiltrating T cells. Study-wide findings and caveats: Very few CDR3 sequences were shared between tissue and blood.

Amplification of TCR alpha and beta CDR3 regions from RNA used iRepertoire nested multiplex PCR. TCRdb recomputed calls from the multiplex PCR reads with MiXCR, one row per CDR3 protein. Found here are about 130,000 distinct CDR3 sequences, around a quarter of them singletons; the top ten hold 27%. Germline V lookup: CDR1 LNHNV, CDR2 YYDKDF (reference sequence). This CDR3 contains 14 residues. Trimming removed 2 bases from V and 4 bases from J; junction bases left unmatched: 3. Remarks on this clonotype: The antigen is undetermined.

This TCR was recovered from a human donor with low-grade glioma or glioblastoma, undergoing nonglioma brain surgery, or in good health (not recorded which). This chain joins TRBV15 and TRBJ2-5; 8 nucleotides agree with TRBD2. Sequencing was performed on glioma tissue, nonneoplastic brain tissue, or PBMCs (not recorded which). The CDR3, as DNA: TGTGCCACCAGCAGACGGGGGGGGGCAGAGACCCAGTACTTC. This codes for CATSRRGGAETQYF.